This note documents a single T cell receptor beta chain sequence. Its antigen is not known. The sample originates from a study of cytomegalovirus exposure and HLA in healthy donors. With 60 Vbeta and 13 Jbeta primers, the PCR was carried out. Authors' processing steps: Later, tens of millions of unique TCR beta chains were counted in an analysis, and roughly 11 million of them were shared. This table comes from immunoSEQ multiplex PCR, and its TCRdb copy is limited to in-frame clones, with some not included. Clone size and V and J calls were adopted from that table, with D and trimming inferred from the DNA. The sample has 210,000 or so clones, 85% to 90% seen once. Whole-study results and caveats: When analyzed later, a missense DCLRE1C variant was found to be linked to TCR beta V- and J-gene trimming. Generally TCR sequences proved uncommon, though certain public TCRs appeared in numerous donors. With further analysis later on, most CMV-associated TCR beta chains appeared HLA-restricted.

This CDR3 comprises 13 residues. From germline, CDR1 is PRHDT and CDR2 FYEKMQ (reference sequence). V lost 6 bases and J lost 7, with 15 bases in between. Sequencing was carried out using PBMCs. This receptor was obtained from a human donor in good health. This chain links TRBV13 with TRBJ1-2; possible D gene TRBD1, 6 bases. The CDR3 sequence is CASSFSGTTGYTF. The CDR3 nucleotides are TGTGCCAGCAGTTTTTCCGGGACAACTGGCTACACCTTC.